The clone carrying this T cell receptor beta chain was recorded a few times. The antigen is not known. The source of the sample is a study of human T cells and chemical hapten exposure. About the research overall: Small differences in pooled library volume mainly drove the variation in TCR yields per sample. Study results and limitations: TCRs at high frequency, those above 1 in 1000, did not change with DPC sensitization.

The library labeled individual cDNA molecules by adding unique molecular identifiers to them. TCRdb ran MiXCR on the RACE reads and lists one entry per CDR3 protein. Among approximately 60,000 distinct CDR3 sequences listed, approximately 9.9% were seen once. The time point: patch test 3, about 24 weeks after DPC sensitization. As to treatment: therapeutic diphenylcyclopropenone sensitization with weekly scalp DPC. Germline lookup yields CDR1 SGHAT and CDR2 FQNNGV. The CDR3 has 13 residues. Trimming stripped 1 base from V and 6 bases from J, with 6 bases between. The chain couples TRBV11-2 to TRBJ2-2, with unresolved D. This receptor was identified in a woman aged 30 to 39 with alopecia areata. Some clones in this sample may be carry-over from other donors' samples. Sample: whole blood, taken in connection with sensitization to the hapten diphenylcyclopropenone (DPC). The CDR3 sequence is CASSLVSSGELFF. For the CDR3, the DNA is TGTGCCAGCAGCTTAGTTTCGTCCGGGGAGCTGTTTTTT.